Listed below are T cell receptor beta chains from one sample, sequenced in a study of tumor and adjacent non-tumor tissue in lung cancer. TCRdb analysed the multiplex PCR reads with MiXCR anew, one entry per CDR3 protein. The repertoire holds 100,000 to 150,000 distinct CDR3 sequences, over 65% seen once, with roughly 13% in the top ten. The sample was lung tumor tissue. These receptors came from a man aged 25-45 years with non-small cell lung cancer. The CDR3 runs from the conserved cysteine through the conserved F or W. D genes are given only for firm matches. The size field is filled for only some rows; it gives once, few, many or a size class.

>many|-|TRBJ1-3|14|TRBV6-1
TGTGCCAGTATAAGCCTGGGCACTAGAAACACCATATATTTT
CASISLGTRNTIYF
>-|TRBD1|TRBJ1-2|14|TRBV20-1
TGCAATGCTACTGGGACAGGGGGTACTTCTGGCTGCACCTTC
CNATGTGGTSGCTF
>few|-|TRBJ2-4|14|TRBV30
TGTACCTGGAGTGTAGGGGGGGCCAAAAACATTCAGTACTTC
CTWSVGGAKNIQYF
>-|-|TRBJ2-1|17|TRBV6-6
TGTGCCAGCAGTTACTTCCCCGCTACGTTCGCCTACAATGTGCAGTTCTTC
CASSYFPATFAYNVQFF
>many|-|TRBJ1-3|16|TRBV12-3/TRBV12-4
TGTGCCAGCAGTTACGAGACAGCCTACTCTGGAAACACCATATATTTT
CASSYETAYSGNTIYF
>-|TRBD2|TRBJ2-1|14|TRBV11-1
TGTGCCAGCAGTCGACGGACTAGCATCGATGAGCAGTTCTTC
CASSRRTSIDEQFF
>-|-|TRBJ2-1|16|TRBV11-2
TGTGCCAGCAGCTTTCCCGGCGTCACGACTCACAATGAGCAGTTCTTC
CASSFPGVTTHNEQFF
>-|-|TRBJ1-2|13|TRBV29-1
TGCAGTACTTTGGACAGTCGGGTGTATGGCTACGCCTTC
CSTLDSRVYGYAF
>once|-|TRBJ2-3|13|TRBV6-5
TGTGTCAGCACTGAGACTAACGCAGATACGCAGTATTTT
CVSTETNADTQYF
>-|TRBD1|TRBJ2-1|14|TRBV24-1
TGTGCCACCAGTGATCCGGACAGGGACTATGAGCAGTTCTTC
CATSDPDRDYEQFF
>many|TRBD1|TRBJ2-7|13|TRBV6-2/TRBV6-3
TGTGCCAGCAGGCCGACAGGGGGCTACGAGCAGTACTTC
CASRPTGGYEQYF
>many|-|TRBJ1-1|13|TRBV4-1
TGCGCCAGCAGCCAAGACAGGAACACTGAAGCTTTCTTT
CASSQDRNTEAFF
>-|-|TRBJ2-7|14|TRBV29-1
TGCAGCGTTGATGGGGGGAGTAGCTCCTACAAGCAGTACTTC
CSVDGGSSSYKQYF
>-|-|TRBJ1-2|12|TRBV24-1
TGTGCCACCAGTGATGGGGGGAAGGGCTACTCCTTC
CATSDGGKGYSF
>-|TRBD1|TRBJ2-5|15|TRBV20-1
TGCAGTGCTAGAGATGGCCCCGACAGGGGTGGGATCCAGTACTTC
CSARDGPDRGGIQYF
>-|-|TRBJ1-4|13|TRBV19
TGTGCCAGTAGAGTTCCTAGGAATGAAAAACTGTTTTTT
CASRVPRNEKLFF
>-|-|TRBJ2-5|14|TRBV4-1
TGCGCCATCAGCCCCCTGAGGGGATGGGAAACCCAGTACTTC
CAISPLRGWETQYF
>-|TRBD2|TRBJ2-2|14|TRBV12-3/TRBV12-4
TGTGCCAGCAGCACTAGCGGGGGGACCGGGGAGCTGTTTTTT
CASSTSGGTGELFF
>-|-|TRBJ2-7|16|TRBV11-2
TGTGCCAGCAGCTTATTAGGCGGGCCTTCCTCCTACGAGCAGTACTTC
CASSLLGGPSSYEQYF
>-|-|TRBJ1-1|12|TRBV20-1
TGCAGTGCTAGAGAGTTGATGGTGATGACCTTCTTT
CSARELMVMTFF
>-|-|TRBJ2-5|13|TRBV12-3/TRBV12-4
TGTGCCAGCACCCTAGGAGGGGAGGAGACCCAGTACTTC
CASTLGGEETQYF
>few|-|TRBJ2-1|16|TRBV7-3
TGTGCCAGCAGCGCTTCGACCCGGCTAGCCCGAAATGAGCAGTTCTTC
CASSASTRLARNEQFF